One and the same sample provided the 21 T cell receptor beta chains below, sequenced in a study of patients and donors after allogeneic stem cell transplantation. TCRdb fed the RT-PCR reads into MiXCR, producing one record per CDR3 protein. The sample has fewer than 500,000 distinct CDR3 sequences, roughly 17% seen once. Sequencing was performed on blood, either unsorted or a sorted T cell fraction (not recorded which). The receptors here all came from a human donor who was either an allogeneic HSCT recipient or a stem cell or donor lymphocyte infusion donor (not recorded which). It is not recorded whose cells these are; they may come from a transplant donor.

This clonotype showed up just a few times. The chain uses TRBV4-3 and TRBJ2-2; perhaps TRBD1 as D (6 bases). The CDR3 extends over 16 amino acids. Germline CDR1 LGHNA, CDR2 YSLEER. V lost 2 bases and J lost 4, with 14 bases in between. CDR3 nucleotides: TGCGCCAGCAGCCAACCACAGGGTCCGACCACCGGGGAGCTGTTTTTT. Protein sequence: CASSQPQGPTTGELFF.

This chain connects TRBV3-1 to TRBJ2-2, with unresolved D. Trimming took 1 base from V and 2 from J, leaving 8 bases between them. Germline assignment: CDR1 LGHDT and CDR2 YNNKEL (reference sequence). The CDR3 covers 15 residues. The CDR3 bases are TGTGCCAGCAGCCAAGGGACCTTAAACACCGGGGAGCTGTTTTTT. The encoded protein is CASSQGTLNTGELFF.

The rearrangement joins TRBV24-1 to TRBJ2-2; D might be TRBD1 (5 bases). CDR1 and CDR2 (germline): KGHDR, SFDVKD. The CDR3 covers 13 residues. V dropped 5 bases and J dropped 4 bases, with 7 bases sitting between them. CDR3: CATSAGITGELFF. The DNA for the CDR3 is TGTGCCACCAGTGCAGGGATCACCGGGGAGCTGTTTTTT.

This clonotype was recorded at least ten times. V usage is TRBV12-3 or TRBV12-4 and J usage is TRBJ2-2; 9 bases match TRBD2. J was trimmed by 5 bases and V by 3 bases; bases with no gene match: 7. The CDR3 loop spans 16 amino acids. CDR3 nucleotides: TGTGCCAGCAGTTTCATAGCGGGAGATTGGACCGGGGAGCTGTTTTTT. This codes for CASSFIAGDWTGELFF.

The J gene is TRBJ1-1, the V gene TRBV5-1, with TRBD1 as a possible D gene (5 bases). Germline V lookup: CDR1 SGHRS, CDR2 YFSETQ. The germline V and J ends were trimmed by 4 bases and 0 bases, with 10 bases remaining between them. This CDR3 spans 14 amino acids. CDR3: CASSQDSMNTEAFF. For the CDR3, the DNA is TGCGCCAGCAGCCAAGACAGCATGAACACTGAAGCTTTCTTT.

A few counts support this clonotype. The rearrangement links TRBV10-3 to TRBJ1-5; no clear D gene. Germline CDR1 ENHRY, CDR2 SYGVKD. V was clipped by 5 bases and J by 7 bases, with 0 bases between them. The CDR3 consists of 9 residues. CDR3 nucleotides: TGTGCCATCAGTCAGCCCCAGCATTTT. It codes for CAISQPQHF.

This clonotype was recorded at least ten times. The chain joins TRBV11-2 to TRBJ1-1; no firm D call. Trimming shortened V by 1 base and J by 0 bases, and 9 bases separated the two germline ends. The CDR3 covers 15 residues. Looked up from germline, CDR1 is SGHAT and CDR2 is FQNNGV. CDR3 coding DNA: TGTGCCAGCAGCTTAGGATCATGGATGAACACTGAAGCTTTCTTT. Its protein product is CASSLGSWMNTEAFF.

This clonotype was observed a few times. The V gene is TRBV20-1, the J gene TRBJ2-3, with D tentatively TRBD1 (7 bases). Germline V gene sequence: CDR1 DFQATT, CDR2 SNEGSKA (reference sequence). Trimming pared 6 bases from V and 2 bases from J, leaving 15 bases between. CDR3 length equals 14 residues. The CDR3 is CSARGTFNTDTQYF. As DNA, the CDR3 is TGCAGTGCCAGGGGGACTTTCAACACAGATACGCAGTATTTT.

The V and J genes are TRBV6-1 and TRBJ1-5; 7 bases align to TRBD1. The J segment lost 2 bases and the V segment lost 2 bases, leaving 12 bases of the junction unmatched. This CDR3 has 18 amino acids. Per germline, CDR1 MNHNS and CDR2 SASEGT. CDR3 sequence: CASSEPMGQSLRNQPQHF. The CDR3 DNA reads as TGTGCCAGCAGTGAACCCATGGGACAGTCCCTACGCAATCAGCCCCAGCATTTT.

This clonotype has more than one count but fewer than ten. The rearrangement uses TRBV7-2 and TRBJ2-3, with 8 bases matching TRBD1. The CDR3 has 15 residues. Trimming removed 5 bases from V and 2 bases from J; junction bases left unmatched: 6. From germline, CDR1 is SGHTA and CDR2 FQGNSA. The CDR3 DNA sequence: TGTGCCAGCAGCCGAGGACAGGGCTTCACAGATACGCAGTATTTT. Its protein is CASSRGQGFTDTQYF.

This clonotype has only a few counts. The V call is TRBV3-1, the J call TRBJ2-1, with D maybe TRBD2 (6 bases). The V end was cut by 1 base, the J end by 9 bases, with 13 bases between. CDR3 length equals 14 residues. Germline-derived CDR1 and CDR2 are LGHDT and YNNKEL (reference sequence). For the CDR3, the DNA is TGTGCCAGCAGCCAAGCCCCCAGGAGGGTTGAGCAGTTCTTC. This encodes CASSQAPRRVEQFF.

This clonotype was found a few times. The J gene is TRBJ2-2, the V gene TRBV29-1, with D hard to call. This CDR3 comprises 14 residues. Germline V gives CDR1 SQVTM, CDR2 ANQGSEA. The V gene lost 0 bases and the J gene lost 1 base, with 6 bases spanning the gap. DNA of the CDR3: TGCAGCGTTGAAGATGCCTGGAACACCGGGGAGCTGTTTTTT. Amino acid sequence: CSVEDAWNTGELFF.

This clonotype has a handful of counts. The CDR3 loop is CASSLARGYSNQPQHF. The CDR3 DNA reads TGTGCCAGCAGCTTAGCCAGGGGATATAGCAATCAGCCCCAGCATTTT. The chain recombines TRBV7-8 with TRBJ1-5, with D tentatively TRBD1 (6 bases). CDR3 length: 16 residues. Between the trimmed V and J ends, which lost 0 bases and 0 bases, there was a span of 9 bases. The germline CDR1 and CDR2 sequences are SGHVS and FQNEAQ. Full variable domain (remainder filled in from reference TRBV7-8 and TRBJ1-5): GAGVSQSPRYKVAKRGQDVALRCDPISGHVSLFWYQQALGQGPEFLTYFQNEAQLDKSGLPSDRFFAERPEGSVSTLKIQRTQQEDSAVYLCASSLARGYSNQPQHFGDGTRLSIL.

The rearrangement links TRBV18 to TRBJ2-1; 10 positions agree with TRBD1. Germline CDR1 reads KGHSH; CDR2 reads LQKENI. CDR3 length equals 16 residues. The J segment lost 5 bases and the V segment lost 2 bases, leaving 6 bases of the junction unmatched. CDR3 nucleotide sequence: TGTGCCAGCTCACCATATCGACAGGGGGCTCACAATGAGCAGTTCTTC. Its protein product is CASSPYRQGAHNEQFF.

This clonotype was found a few times. The chain is built from TRBV5-1 and TRBJ1-6; D possibly corresponds to TRBD1 (6 bases). This CDR3 spans 15 amino acids. V was trimmed by 3 bases and J by 10 bases, leaving 17 bases between them. Germline-derived CDR1 and CDR2 are SGHRS and YFSETQ. CDR3 DNA: TGCGCCAGCAGCTCGGAGGGACATCGGGGATCACCCCTCCACTTT. Translated: CASSSEGHRGSPLHF.

This clonotype turned up a few times. Here the CDR3 reads CASSYSRQEQFF. The CDR3 coding sequence is TGTGCCAGCAGTTACTCGAGACAGGAGCAGTTCTTC. V and J are TRBV6-5 and TRBJ2-1, with a possible D match to TRBD1 (5 bases). This CDR3 has 12 amino acids. Looked up from germline, CDR1 is MNHEY and CDR2 is SVGAGI. V was clipped by 0 bases and J by 10 bases, with 7 bases between them.

The chain joins TRBV9 to TRBJ2-3; D is perhaps TRBD2 (6 bases). The CDR3 extends over 16 amino acids. The germline CDR1 and CDR2 sequences are SGDLS and YYNGEE. V shed 2 bases and J shed 0 bases, with 13 bases lying between them. The CDR3 spells CASSVALARSTDTQYF. The CDR3, as DNA: TGTGCCAGCAGCGTCGCCCTAGCGAGGAGCACAGATACGCAGTATTTT.

A few counts support this clonotype. V is TRBV3-1 and J is TRBJ2-1; TRBD1 aligns across 7 bases. Germline CDR1 LGHDT, CDR2 YNNKEL (reference sequence). The CDR3 extends over 13 amino acids. Germline trimming cut 3 bases from V and 7 bases from J; bases unmatched to any gene: 3. The CDR3 sequence is CASSHGTVNEQFF. The DNA for the CDR3 is TGTGCCAGCAGCCACGGGACAGTTAATGAGCAGTTCTTC.

This clonotype was observed at least ten times. This chain uses TRBV5-1 with TRBJ2-3; 11 bases are a match to TRBD2. V lost 4 bases and J lost 4; bases outside the gene matches: 5. CDR1 and CDR2 (germline): SGHRS, YFSETQ. CDR3 length: 15 amino acids. CDR3 sequence: CASSPGTSGPDTQYF. The CDR3 DNA follows: TGCGCCAGCAGCCCCGGGACTAGCGGACCAGATACGCAGTATTTT.

The gene calls are TRBV12-3 or TRBV12-4 and TRBJ1-3; TRBD1 is a possible D gene (5 bases). V lost 2 bases and J 2 bases, leaving 10 bases between the germline ends. This CDR3 has 15 residues. Written as DNA, the CDR3 is TGTGCCAGCAGTTTAAATAGGGGCCCTGGAAACACCATATATTTT. Translating it yields CASSLNRGPGNTIYF.

The chain couples TRBV24-1 to TRBJ1-1; 10 bases align to TRBD1. V lost 7 bases and J lost 1; bases outside the gene matches: 5. Germline V gives CDR1 KGHDR, CDR2 SFDVKD. There are 15 residues in the CDR3. CDR3 DNA: TGTGCCACCAGGCCGGGACAGGGGTCGAACACTGAAGCTTTCTTT. Translating it yields CATRPGQGSNTEAFF.